The clone carrying this T cell receptor (beta chain) showed up many times. The data derive from a study of molecular identifiers for immune sequencing clone quantification. In the study overall: Naive CD8 RNA (about 19,000 or 110,000 cells) was divided into five aliquots, with four sequenced.

In TCRdb, the PCR reads were re-called with MiXCR into one record per CDR3 protein. The sample yields about half a million distinct CDR3 sequences, about 20% seen once. The CDR3 is 17 residues long. Germline V gene sequence: CDR1 SGHAT, CDR2 FQNNGV. Trimming stripped 1 base from V and 0 bases from J, with 15 bases between. This chain connects TRBV11-2 to TRBJ1-1; a possible D gene is TRBD1 (6 bases). The receptor was derived from a human donor in good health. Some libraries in this study had Jurkat cell RNA spiked in. Sample: naive CD8+ T cells from blood, with Jurkat cell RNA spiked in. As to subset: FACS-sorted CD8+CD4-CCR7+CD45RA+ naive T cells. The CDR3 loop reads CASSLGGQSFLNTEAFF. CDR3 nucleotide sequence: TGTGCCAGCAGCTTAGGCGGACAGAGTTTTTTGAACACTGAAGCTTTCTTT.